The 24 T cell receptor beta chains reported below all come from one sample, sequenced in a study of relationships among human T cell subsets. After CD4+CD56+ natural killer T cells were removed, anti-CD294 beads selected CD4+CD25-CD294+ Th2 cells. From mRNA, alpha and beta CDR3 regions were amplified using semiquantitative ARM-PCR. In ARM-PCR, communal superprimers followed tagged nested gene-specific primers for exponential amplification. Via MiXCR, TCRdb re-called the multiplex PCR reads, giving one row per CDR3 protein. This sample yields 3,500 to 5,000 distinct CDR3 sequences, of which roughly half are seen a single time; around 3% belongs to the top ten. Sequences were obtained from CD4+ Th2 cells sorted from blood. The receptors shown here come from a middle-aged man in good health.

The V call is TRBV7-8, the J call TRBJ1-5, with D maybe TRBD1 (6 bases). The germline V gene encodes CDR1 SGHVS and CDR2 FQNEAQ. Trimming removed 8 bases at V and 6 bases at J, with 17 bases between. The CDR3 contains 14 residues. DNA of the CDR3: TGTGCCAGCTCAAGGGGGGAAATCGGTCAGCCCCAGCATTTT. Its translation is CASSRGEIGQPQHF.

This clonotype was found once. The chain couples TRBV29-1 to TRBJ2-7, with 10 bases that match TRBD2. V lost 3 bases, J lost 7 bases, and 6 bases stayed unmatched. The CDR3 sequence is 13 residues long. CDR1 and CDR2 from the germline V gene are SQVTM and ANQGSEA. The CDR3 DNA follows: TGCAGCGTTGACCTAGCGGGAGTGGGAGAGCAGTACTTC. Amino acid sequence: CSVDLAGVGEQYF.

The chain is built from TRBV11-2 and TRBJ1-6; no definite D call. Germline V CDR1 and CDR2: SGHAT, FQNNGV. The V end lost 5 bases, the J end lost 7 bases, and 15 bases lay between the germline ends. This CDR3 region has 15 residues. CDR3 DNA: TGTGCCAGCAGCAAAGGTGGCAGCGTAAATTCACCCCTCCACTTT. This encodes CASSKGGSVNSPLHF.

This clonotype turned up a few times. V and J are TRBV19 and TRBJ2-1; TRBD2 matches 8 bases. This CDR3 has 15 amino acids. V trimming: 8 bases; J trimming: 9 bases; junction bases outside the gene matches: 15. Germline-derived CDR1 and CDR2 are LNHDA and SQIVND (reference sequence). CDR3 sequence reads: CASFPSGTAGGEQFF. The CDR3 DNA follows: TGTGCCAGTTTCCCCTCCGGGACTGCGGGGGGTGAGCAGTTCTTC.

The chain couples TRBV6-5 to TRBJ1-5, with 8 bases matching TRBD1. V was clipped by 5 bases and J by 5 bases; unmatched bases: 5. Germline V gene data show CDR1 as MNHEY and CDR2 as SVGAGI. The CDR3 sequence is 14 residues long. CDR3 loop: CASSPDRGYQPQHF. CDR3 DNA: TGTGCCAGCAGTCCCGACAGGGGCTATCAGCCCCAGCATTTT.

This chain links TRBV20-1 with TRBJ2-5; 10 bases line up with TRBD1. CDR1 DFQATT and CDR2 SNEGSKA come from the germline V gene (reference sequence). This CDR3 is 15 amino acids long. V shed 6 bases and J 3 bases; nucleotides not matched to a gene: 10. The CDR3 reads CSASSGQGVEETQYF. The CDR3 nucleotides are TGCAGTGCCTCCAGTGGACAGGGGGTTGAAGAGACCCAGTACTTC.

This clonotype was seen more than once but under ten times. CDR3 bases: TGTGCCAGCAGTGCTGACAGGGTTGCCTACGAGCAGTACTTC. This encodes CASSADRVAYEQYF. The V call is TRBV6-1, the J call TRBJ2-7, with TRBD1 matching 7 bases. CDR3 size: 14 residues. V lost 4 bases and J lost 2; bases outside the gene matches: 5. The germline V gene encodes CDR1 MNHNS and CDR2 SASEGT.

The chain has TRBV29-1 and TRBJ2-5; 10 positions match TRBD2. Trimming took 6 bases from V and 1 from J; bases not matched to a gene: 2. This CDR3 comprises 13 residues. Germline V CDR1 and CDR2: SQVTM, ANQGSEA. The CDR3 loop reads CSVSSGGQETQYF. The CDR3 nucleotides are TGCAGCGTCTCTAGCGGGGGCCAAGAGACCCAGTACTTC. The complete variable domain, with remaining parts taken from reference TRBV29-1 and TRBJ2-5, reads SAVISQKPSRDICQRGTSLTIQCQVDSQVTMMFWYRQQPGQSLTLIATANQGSEATYESGFVIDKFPISRPNLTFSTLTVSNMSPEDSSIYLCSVSSGGQETQYFGPGTRLLVL.

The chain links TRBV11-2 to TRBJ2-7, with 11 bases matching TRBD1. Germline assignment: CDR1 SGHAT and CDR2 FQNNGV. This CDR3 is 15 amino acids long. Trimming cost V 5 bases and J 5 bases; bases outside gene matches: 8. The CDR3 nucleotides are TGTGCCAGCAGCCTCACCAGGACAGGGGGCAACGAGCAGTACTTC. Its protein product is CASSLTRTGGNEQYF.

DNA for the CDR3: TGTGCCGGTGGGACTGGAGACGAGCAGTTCTTC. Its translation is CAGGTGDEQFF. This chain links TRBV12-3 or TRBV12-4 with TRBJ2-1; maybe TRBD2 (6 bases). V was cut by 11 bases and J by 10 bases, with 15 bases left in between. The CDR3 has 11 amino acids.

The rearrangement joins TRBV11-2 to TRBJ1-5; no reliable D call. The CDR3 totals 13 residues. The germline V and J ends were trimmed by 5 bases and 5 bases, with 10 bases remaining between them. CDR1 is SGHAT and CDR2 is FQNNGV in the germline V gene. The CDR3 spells CASSLDTYQPQHF. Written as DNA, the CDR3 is TGTGCCAGCAGCCTTGACACTTATCAGCCCCAGCATTTT.

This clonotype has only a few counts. The CDR3 is CSVVTGPTYEQYF. CDR3 DNA: TGCAGCGTCGTTACAGGGCCGACCTACGAGCAGTACTTC. This chain joins TRBV29-1 and TRBJ2-7; D may be TRBD1 (6 bases). Germline-derived CDR1 and CDR2 are SQVTM and ANQGSEA. The CDR3 is 13 amino acids. V lost 6 bases and J 2 bases, leaving 14 bases between the germline ends.

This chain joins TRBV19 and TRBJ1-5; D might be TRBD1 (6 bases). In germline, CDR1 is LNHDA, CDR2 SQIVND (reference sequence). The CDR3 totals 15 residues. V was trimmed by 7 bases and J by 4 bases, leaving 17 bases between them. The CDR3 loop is CASKGTGHRNQPQHF. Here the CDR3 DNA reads TGTGCCAGTAAGGGCACGGGACATCGGAATCAGCCCCAGCATTTT.

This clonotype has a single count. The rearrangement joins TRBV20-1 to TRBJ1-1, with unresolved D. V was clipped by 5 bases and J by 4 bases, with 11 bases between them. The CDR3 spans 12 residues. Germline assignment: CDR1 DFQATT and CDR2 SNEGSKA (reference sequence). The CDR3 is CSAPDQATEAFF. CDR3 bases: TGCAGTGCTCCCGATCAGGCCACTGAAGCTTTCTTT.

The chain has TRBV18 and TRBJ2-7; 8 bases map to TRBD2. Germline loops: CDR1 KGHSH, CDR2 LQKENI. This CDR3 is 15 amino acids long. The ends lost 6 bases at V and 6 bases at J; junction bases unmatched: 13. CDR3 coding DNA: TGTGCCAGCTCTCCCGGGACTAGTATCCTTGGCGAGCAGTACTTC. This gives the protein CASSPGTSILGEQYF.

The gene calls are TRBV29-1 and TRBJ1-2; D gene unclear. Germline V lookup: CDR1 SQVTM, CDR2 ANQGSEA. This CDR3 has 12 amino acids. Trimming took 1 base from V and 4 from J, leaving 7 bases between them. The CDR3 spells CSVEAPGYGYTF. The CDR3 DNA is TGCAGCGTTGAAGCTCCGGGCTATGGCTACACCTTC.

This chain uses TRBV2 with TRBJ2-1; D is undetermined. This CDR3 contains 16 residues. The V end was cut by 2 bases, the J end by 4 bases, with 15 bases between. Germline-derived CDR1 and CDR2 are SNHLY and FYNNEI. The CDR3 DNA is TGTGCCAGCAGTGAACCGTCTACACCACCTTACAATGAGCAGTTCTTC. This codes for CASSEPSTPPYNEQFF. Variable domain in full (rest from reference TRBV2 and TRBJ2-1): EPEVTQTPSHQVTQMGQEVILRCVPISNHLYFYWYRQILGQKVEFLVSFYNNEISEKSEIFDDQFSVERPDGSNFTLKIRSTKLEDSAMYFCASSEPSTPPYNEQFFGPGTRLTVL.

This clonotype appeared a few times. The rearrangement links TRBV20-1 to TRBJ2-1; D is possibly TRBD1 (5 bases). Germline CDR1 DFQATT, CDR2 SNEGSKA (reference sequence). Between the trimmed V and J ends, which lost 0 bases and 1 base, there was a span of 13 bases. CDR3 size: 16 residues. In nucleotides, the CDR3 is TGCAGTGCTAGAGATGGGGCCAGGGTATCCTACAATGAGCAGTTCTTC. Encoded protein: CSARDGARVSYNEQFF.

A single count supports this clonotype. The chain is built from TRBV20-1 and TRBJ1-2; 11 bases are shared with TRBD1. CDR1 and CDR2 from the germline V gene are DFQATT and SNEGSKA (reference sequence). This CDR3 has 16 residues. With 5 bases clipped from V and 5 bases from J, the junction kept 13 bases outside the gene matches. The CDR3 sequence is CSAERSGTGGRYGYTF. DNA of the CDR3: TGCAGTGCTGAACGATCCGGGACAGGGGGTCGGTATGGCTACACCTTC.

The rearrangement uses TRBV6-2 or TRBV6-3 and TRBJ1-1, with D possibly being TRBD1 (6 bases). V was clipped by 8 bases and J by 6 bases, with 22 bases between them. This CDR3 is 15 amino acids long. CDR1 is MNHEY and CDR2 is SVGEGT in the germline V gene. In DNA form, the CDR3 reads TGTGCCAGCTTCCCCTGGGGGGCCAAGAGGGCTGAAGCTTTCTTT. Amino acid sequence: CASFPWGAKRAEAFF.

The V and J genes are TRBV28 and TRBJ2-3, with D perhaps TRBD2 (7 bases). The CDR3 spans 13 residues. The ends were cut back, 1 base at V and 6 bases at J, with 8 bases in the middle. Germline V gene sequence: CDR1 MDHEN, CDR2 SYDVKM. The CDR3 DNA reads TGTGCCAGCAGTTTATCGGGGGGCGATACGCAGTATTTT. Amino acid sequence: CASSLSGGDTQYF.

The CDR3 DNA sequence: TGCAGCGTGGAGTATGGCTACACCTTC. Translating gives CSVEYGYTF. The genes are TRBV29-1 and TRBJ1-2; D not resolved. From germline, CDR1 is SQVTM and CDR2 ANQGSEA. The CDR3 consists of 9 residues. Trimming removed 6 bases at V and 5 bases at J, with 4 bases between.

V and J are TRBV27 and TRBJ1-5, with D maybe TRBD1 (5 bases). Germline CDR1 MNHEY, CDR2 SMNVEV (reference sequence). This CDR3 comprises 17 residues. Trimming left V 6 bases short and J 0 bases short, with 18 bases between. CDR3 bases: TGTGCCAGCAGGTTAAAGGGACGGGATTATAGCAATCAGCCCCAGCATTTT. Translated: CASRLKGRDYSNQPQHF.

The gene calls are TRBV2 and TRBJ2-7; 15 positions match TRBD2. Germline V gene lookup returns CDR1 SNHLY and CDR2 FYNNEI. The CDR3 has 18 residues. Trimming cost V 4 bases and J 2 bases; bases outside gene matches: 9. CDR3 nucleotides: TGTGCCAGCAGTGGGGGACTAGCGGGGGGTCCGAGGCCCTACGAGCAGTACTTC. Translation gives CASSGGLAGGPRPYEQYF.